This TCR beta chain stems from a study of monozygotic twins with inflammatory bowel disease. The CDR3 has 17 amino acids. Germline lookup yields CDR1 SGHAT and CDR2 FQNNGV. Using the 5' RACE reads, TCRdb records one entry per CDR3 protein without DNA. The repertoire table contains about 210,000 distinct CDR3 sequences. The material sequenced was blood. J is TRBJ2-2 and V is TRBV11-2; with no DNA, the TCRdb D assignment of TRBD1 cannot be verified. This clonotype originated in a human donor with ulcerative colitis or Crohn's disease, or a healthy co-twin of an affected twin (not recorded which). The chain's CDR3 is CASSLALTGIDTGELFF. Drawing the rest from reference TRBV11-2 and TRBJ2-2, the complete variable domain is EAGVAQSPRYKIIEKRQSVAFWCNPISGHATLYWYQQILGQGPKLLIQFQNNGVVDDSQLPKDRFSAERLKGVDSTLKIQPAKLEDSAVYLCASSLALTGIDTGELFFGEGSRLTVL.